This T cell receptor beta chain came from a study of blood T cell repertoires in COVID-19. Whole-study context: COVID-19 samples, acute and convalescent, were from the United States, Italy and Spain.

The assay was immunoSEQ multiplex PCR, and TCRdb's table has in-frame clones only and misses some. The sample consists of about 76,000 clones, more than 75% of them appearing once. Germline assignment: CDR1 LNHDA and CDR2 SQIVND (reference sequence). The V gene lost 2 bases and the J gene lost 1 base, with 9 bases spanning the gap. This CDR3 contains 14 residues. The TCR originated in a man aged 60 to 75 with COVID-19, enrolled during active disease. Input material: peripheral blood. The V gene is TRBV19, the J gene TRBJ2-7; TRBD1 might be the D (5 bases). CDR3 sequence: CASSINQGSYEQYF. As DNA, the CDR3 is TGTGCCAGTAGTATAAATCAGGGTTCCTACGAGCAGTACTTC.